Following are 14 T cell receptor beta chains from one sample sequenced in a study of T cells after yellow fever vaccination. A single record per CDR3 protein comes from TCRdb applying MiXCR to the 5' RACE reads. The sample holds more than 350,000 distinct CDR3 sequences, about 9.9% seen once. The specimen comprised PBMCs, sampled on the day of the first yellow fever vaccination. The receptors were gathered from a man in his late teens or twenties who received the YFV17D yellow fever vaccine.

This clonotype showed up just a few times. The chain couples TRBV5-1 to TRBJ1-3; D uncertain. Germline CDR1 is SGHRS and CDR2 is YFSETQ. V lost 4 bases, J lost 4 bases, and 12 bases lay in between. The CDR3 is 14 amino acids. CDR3 residues: CASSAGPLGNTIYF. CDR3 nucleotides: TGCGCCAGCAGCGCGGGCCCCCTCGGAAACACCATATATTTT.

This clonotype was observed a handful of times. The J gene is TRBJ2-7, the V gene TRBV20-1; possible D gene TRBD2, 5 bases. The V gene lost 0 bases and the J gene lost 3 bases, with 12 bases spanning the gap. This CDR3 contains 14 residues. Germline CDR1 reads DFQATT; CDR2 reads SNEGSKA (reference sequence). CDR3 sequence (DNA): TGCAGTGCTAGAGACGCGGGCAGAATCTACGAGCAGTACTTC. Amino acid sequence: CSARDAGRIYEQYF.

CDR3: CASSLRGGASTDTQYF. The CDR3 DNA reads TGTGCCAGCAGCTTACGGGGGGGCGCTAGCACAGATACGCAGTATTTT. This rearrangement joins TRBV7-2 to TRBJ2-3, with 8 bases lining up with TRBD2. The V gene end was trimmed by 2 bases and the J gene end by 0 bases; junction bases not matched to a gene: 4. This CDR3 region has 16 residues. CDR1 and CDR2 from the germline V gene are SGHTA and FQGNSA.

This chain links TRBV6-2 or TRBV6-3 with TRBJ2-7, with TRBD1 matching over 10 bases. In germline, CDR1 is MNHEY, CDR2 SVGEGT. CDR3 length: 17 amino acids. V was clipped by 4 bases and J by 2 bases; unmatched bases: 11. DNA of the CDR3: TGTGCCAGCAGTTTTCACATCTCCGGGACAGGGGCCTACGAGCAGTACGTC. It encodes CASSFHISGTGAYEQYV.

The V and J genes are TRBV10-3 and TRBJ2-1; tentatively, D is TRBD1 (6 bases). The V gene lost 8 bases and the J gene lost 5 bases, with 10 bases spanning the gap. The CDR3 runs to 12 residues. The germline CDR1 and CDR2 sequences are ENHRY and SYGVKD. The CDR3 region is CAISGDHNEQFF. In DNA, the CDR3 is TGTGCCATCTCAGGGGACCACAATGAGCAGTTCTTC.

This clonotype has just a few counts. The gene calls are TRBV7-8 and TRBJ2-2, with D unresolved. This CDR3 is 12 amino acids long. V lost 8 bases and J lost 3, with 7 bases in between. Germline assignment: CDR1 SGHVS and CDR2 FQNEAQ. The CDR3 DNA reads TGTGCCAGCGGGGTGTACACCGGGGAGCTGTTTTTT. Translated: CASGVYTGELFF.

The J gene is TRBJ1-1, the V gene TRBV5-1; D is possibly TRBD1 (5 bases). This CDR3 has 14 amino acids. The ends were cut back, 3 bases at V and 5 bases at J, with 14 bases in the middle. Germline-derived CDR1 and CDR2 are SGHRS and YFSETQ. CDR3 coding DNA: TGCGCCAGCAGCTACCGGGACTTGGGGACTGAAGCTTTCTTT. Its translation: CASSYRDLGTEAFF.

A few counts support this clonotype. The V gene is TRBV7-9, the J gene TRBJ2-6; the D gene is possibly TRBD1 (5 bases). Trimming took off 5 bases at V and 1 base at J, with 12 bases between the two ends. Germline loops: CDR1 SEHNR, CDR2 FQNEAQ (reference sequence). CDR3 length: 16 amino acids. CDR3 region: CASSRPGFSGANVLTF. The CDR3 DNA sequence: TGTGCCAGCAGCCGCCCAGGGTTTTCTGGGGCCAACGTCCTGACTTTC.

V usage is TRBV5-1 and J usage is TRBJ2-3; D not certain. Trimming removed 4 bases from V and 1 base from J, with 7 bases in between. Germline V CDR1 and CDR2: SGHRS, YFSETQ. This CDR3 spans 13 amino acids. CDR3 nucleotides: TGCGCCAGCAGCGGACCAGGCACAGATACGCAGTATTTT. Protein: CASSGPGTDTQYF.

The chain has TRBV4-3 and TRBJ2-3; 14 bases agree with TRBD2. With 2 bases clipped from V and 5 bases from J, the junction kept 3 bases outside the gene matches. CDR1 and CDR2 from the germline V gene are LGHNA and YSLEER. This CDR3 spans 16 amino acids. The CDR3: CASSQSTSGGVDTQYF. CDR3 nucleotide sequence: TGCGCCAGCAGCCAATCGACTAGCGGGGGGGTAGATACGCAGTATTTT.

The J gene is TRBJ1-3, the V gene TRBV29-1; unclear D gene. Deletions cut 5 bases from V and 7 bases from J, with 9 bases between. This CDR3 has 11 amino acids. Germline values: CDR1 SQVTM, CDR2 ANQGSEA. The CDR3 bases are TGCAGCGTTAGGGCCTCGAACACCATATATTTT. Translation gives CSVRASNTIYF.

This clonotype was seen only a few times. The chain couples TRBV5-5 to TRBJ1-2; tentatively, D is TRBD1 (6 bases). The CDR3 has 13 amino acids. Deletions cut 2 bases from V and 6 bases from J, with 11 bases between. The germline V gene encodes CDR1 SGHKS and CDR2 YYEKEE (reference sequence). The DNA of the CDR3 is TGTGCCAGCAGCTTTACGGGGGCGGATGGCTACACCTTC. Its protein is CASSFTGADGYTF.

This clonotype was recorded a few times. The chain has TRBV28 and TRBJ1-2; the D is unclear. The CDR3 is 13 amino acids. V was clipped by 5 bases and J by 1 base, with 8 bases between them. Germline V gives CDR1 MDHEN, CDR2 SYDVKM. The DNA for the CDR3 is TGTGCCAGCAGTCCGACTAATAACTATGGCTACACCTTC. It specifies CASSPTNNYGYTF.

At least ten counts were recorded for this clonotype. A junction end diverges from the germline sequence, so it may reflect a read error. The rearrangement uses TRBV7-2 and TRBJ1-1; D is unresolved. The CDR3 covers 13 residues. The germline gives CDR1 SGHTA, CDR2 FQGNSA. CDR3 protein: CASSLVGNTEAFF. Here the CDR3 DNA reads TGCGCCAGCAGCTTGGTGGGGAACACTGAAGCTTTCTTT.